A single sample is the source of the 18 T cell receptor beta chains below, sequenced in a study of blood T cell repertoires in COVID-19. Data came from immunoSEQ multiplex PCR; TCRdb stores just in-frame clones and leaves some out. The sample records about 160,000 clones, approximately 90% being singletons. Input material: peripheral blood. All receptors come from a man younger than 35 with acute or convalescent COVID-19.

This chain connects TRBV9 to TRBJ2-7; the match to TRBD2 covers 7 bases. There are 15 residues in the CDR3. V lost 3 bases and J lost 1; bases outside the gene matches: 7. The germline V gene encodes CDR1 SGDLS and CDR2 YYNGEE. CDR3 region: CASSASGGTSYEQYF. CDR3 coding DNA: TGTGCCAGCAGCGCCTCGGGGGGTACATCCTACGAGCAGTACTTC.

The chain uses TRBV6-5 and TRBJ2-3; the D gene is possibly TRBD2 (6 bases). The V gene lost 6 bases and the J gene lost 2 bases, with 9 bases spanning the gap. This CDR3 has 13 residues. CDR1 is MNHEY and CDR2 is SVGAGI in the germline V gene. Here the CDR3 DNA reads TGTGCCAGCAGAGCGGGTGTCACAGATACGCAGTATTTT. It codes for CASRAGVTDTQYF.

This clone was recorded once. The rearrangement links TRBV25-1 to TRBJ1-1; D is uncertain. This CDR3 is 13 amino acids long. The germline V gene encodes CDR1 MGHDK and CDR2 SYGVNS. V lost 4 bases and J lost 5, with 11 bases in between. This chain's CDR3 is CASSVPPGTEAFF. In DNA, the CDR3 is TGTGCCAGCAGTGTACCTCCGGGGACTGAAGCTTTCTTT.

The rearrangement uses TRBV7-9 and TRBJ1-2; D may be TRBD1 (5 bases). The CDR3 is 15 residues long. V lost 4 bases, J lost 2 bases, and 14 bases lay in between. Germline V gives CDR1 SEHNR, CDR2 FQNEAQ (reference sequence). CDR3 bases: TGTGCCAGCAGCTCGGGACTCCTAGGGAACTATGGCTACACCTTC. Translated: CASSSGLLGNYGYTF.

This clone was recorded many times. The CDR3 DNA reads as TGTGCCAGCAGTTCCCTCGGGGTAGCGGAGCCACAAGAGACCCAGTACTTC. Translating it yields CASSSLGVAEPQETQYF. J is TRBJ2-5 and V is TRBV27; a possible D gene is TRBD2 (6 bases). Trimming took 4 bases from V and 2 from J, leaving 20 bases between them. The CDR3 covers 17 residues. Per the germline V gene, CDR1 is MNHEY and CDR2 is SMNVEV (reference sequence).

This clone was observed once. The chain combines TRBV5-1 with TRBJ2-1; perhaps TRBD1 as D (6 bases). CDR1 is SGHRS, CDR2 YFSETQ, per germline. The CDR3 sequence is 17 residues long. The V and J ends lost 0 bases and 0 bases respectively, with 13 bases between them. The CDR3 loop reads CASSLAGTLSSYNEQFF. CDR3 DNA sequence: TGCGCCAGCAGCTTGGCAGGGACACTGAGCTCCTACAATGAGCAGTTCTTC. Drawing the rest from reference TRBV5-1 and TRBJ2-1, the complete variable domain is KAGVTQTPRYLIKTRGQQVTLSCSPISGHRSVSWYQQTPGQGLQFLFEYFSETQRNKGNFPGRFSGRQFSNSRSEMNVSTLELGDSALYLCASSLAGTLSSYNEQFFGPGTRLTVL.

J is TRBJ2-7 and V is TRBV24-1; D is unclear. The CDR3 runs to 14 residues. With 3 bases removed from V and 2 bases from J, the gap between germline ends came to 10 bases. The germline V gene encodes CDR1 KGHDR and CDR2 SFDVKD. This CDR3 reads CATSDGQLTYEQYF. CDR3 in DNA: TGTGCCACCAGTGATGGGCAGTTAACCTACGAGCAGTACTTC.

The chain links TRBV5-1 to TRBJ2-7, with 10 positions matching TRBD1. The CDR3 loop spans 13 amino acids. Germline V gene lookup returns CDR1 SGHRS and CDR2 YFSETQ. The V gene end was trimmed by 6 bases and the J gene end by 6 bases; junction bases not matched to a gene: 6. The CDR3 loop reads CASTWGDRGEQYF. CDR3 coding DNA: TGCGCCAGCACGTGGGGGGACAGGGGCGAGCAGTACTTC.

The genes are TRBV5-4 and TRBJ1-6; D is unclear. Between the trimmed V and J ends, which lost 2 bases and 8 bases, there was a span of 8 bases. The length of the CDR3 is 13 residues. The germline CDR1 and CDR2 sequences are SGHNT and YYREEE (reference sequence). The CDR3 is CASSFIRDSPLHF. CDR3 nucleotides: TGTGCCAGCAGCTTTATAAGAGATTCACCCCTCCACTTT. The full variable domain, its missing parts supplied by reference TRBV5-4 and TRBJ1-6, is ETGVTQSPTHLIKTRGQQVTLRCSSQSGHNTVSWYQQALGQGPQFIFQYYREEENGRGNFPPRFSGLQFPNYSSELNVNALELDDSALYLCASSFIRDSPLHFGNGTRLTVT.

The chain carries TRBV19 and TRBJ1-5, with a possible D match to TRBD1 (6 bases). This CDR3 is 15 amino acids long. From germline, CDR1 is LNHDA and CDR2 SQIVND (reference sequence). The ends were cut back, 0 bases at V and 6 bases at J, with 12 bases in the middle. The DNA of the CDR3 is TGTGCCAGTAGTATAGAGCACAGGGCCCGTCAGCCCCAGCATTTT. This translates into CASSIEHRARQPQHF. The full variable domain, in which reference TRBV19 and TRBJ1-5 provide the parts outside the CDR3, is DGGITQSPKYLFRKEGQNVTLSCEQNLNHDAMYWYRQDPGQGLRLIYYSQIVNDFQKGDIAEGYSVSREKKESFPLTVTSAQKNPTAFYLCASSIEHRARQPQHFGDGTRLSIL.

The chain combines TRBV7-2 with TRBJ2-7; D gene unclear. The CDR3 consists of 13 residues. Trimming left V 1 base short and J 7 bases short, with 11 bases between. Germline V gives CDR1 SGHTA, CDR2 FQGNSA. CDR3 amino acids: CASSLGPSREQYF. As DNA, the CDR3 is TGTGCCAGCAGCTTAGGCCCGTCGAGGGAGCAGTACTTC. Based on the CDR3 plus reference TRBV7-2 and TRBJ2-7, the full variable domain is GAGVSQSPSNKVTEKGKDVELRCDPISGHTALYWYRQSLGQGLEFLIYFQGNSAPDKSGLPSDRFSAERTGGSVSTLTIQRTQQEDSAVYLCASSLGPSREQYFGPGTRLTVT.

This chain uses TRBV25-1 with TRBJ1-1, with D possibly matching TRBD1 (6 bases). This CDR3 has 15 residues. The V end was cut by 4 bases, the J end by 0 bases, with 12 bases between. Germline V gene sequence: CDR1 MGHDK, CDR2 SYGVNS. This CDR3 is CASSADRPLNTEAFF. CDR3 DNA sequence: TGTGCCAGCAGTGCTGACAGGCCATTGAACACTGAAGCTTTCTTT.

The chain is built from TRBV9 and TRBJ1-5, with D perhaps matching TRBD1 (6 bases). CDR3 length: 15 residues. Germline V CDR1 and CDR2: SGDLS, YYNGEE. V gave up 0 bases and J gave up 4 bases, with 11 bases separating them. The CDR3 here is CASSVEAGVNQPQHF. DNA of the CDR3: TGTGCCAGCAGCGTAGAGGCAGGGGTGAATCAGCCCCAGCATTTT.

The rearrangement joins TRBV30 to TRBJ1-1, with a weak D call TRBD1 (6 bases). CDR1 is GTSNPN and CDR2 is SVGIG in the germline V gene (reference sequence). V was cut by 3 bases and J by 0 bases, with 14 bases left in between. The length of the CDR3 is 15 residues. CDR3 protein: CAWSPPGTLNTEAFF. The CDR3 coding sequence is TGTGCCTGGAGCCCCCCCGGGACACTGAACACTGAAGCTTTCTTT.

The chain carries TRBV7-7 and TRBJ2-2, with 7 bases lining up with TRBD1. This CDR3 is built from 17 residues. The V segment lost 4 bases and the J segment 2 bases; nucleotides outside the gene matches: 10. Germline V lookup: CDR1 SSHAT, CDR2 FNYEAQ (reference sequence). For the CDR3, the DNA is TGTGCCAGCAGCTCTGAGCCGGGACAGCTTAACACCGGGGAGCTGTTTTTT. Translation: CASSSEPGQLNTGELFF.

V and J are TRBV9 and TRBJ2-1; TRBD2 matches at 8 bases. The CDR3 spans 15 residues. Germline V gene data show CDR1 as SGDLS and CDR2 as YYNGEE. V lost 3 bases to trimming and J lost 7 bases; unmatched junction nucleotides: 9. The CDR3 DNA is TGTGCCAGCAGCGCCCAGCGGGAGTTATTAAATGAGCAGTTCTTC. This codes for CASSAQRELLNEQFF.

The gene calls are TRBV15 and TRBJ1-6, with D hard to call. Deletions cut 0 bases from V and 8 bases from J, with 14 bases between. Germline V gives CDR1 LNHNV, CDR2 YYDKDF (reference sequence). CDR3 length: 16 residues. The CDR3, as DNA: TGTGCCACCAGCAGAGATCGGGAGGGTACGGATTCACCCCTCCACTTT. Translated: CATSRDREGTDSPLHF. The full variable domain, with the rest looked up from reference TRBV15 and TRBJ1-6, is DAMVIQNPRYQVTQFGKPVTLSCSQTLNHNVMYWYQQKSSQAPKLLFHYYDKDFNNEADTPDNFQSRRPNTSFCFLDIRSPGLGDTAMYLCATSRDREGTDSPLHFGNGTRLTVT.

The rearrangement links TRBV5-6 to TRBJ1-5; a weak D match, TRBD1 (6 bases). Per germline, CDR1 SGHDT and CDR2 YYEEEE. Trimming shortened V by 1 base and J by 6 bases, and 11 bases separated the two germline ends. The CDR3 spans 14 residues. The CDR3, as DNA: TGTGCCAGCAGCTTGTGGGCAGGGGTTCAGCCCCAGCATTTT. Amino acids: CASSLWAGVQPQHF. The full variable domain, rest sourced from reference TRBV5-6 and TRBJ1-5, is DAGVTQSPTHLIKTRGQQVTLRCSPKSGHDTVSWYQQALGQGPQFIFQYYEEEERQRGNFPDRFSGHQFPNYSSELNVNALLLGDSALYLCASSLWAGVQPQHFGDGTRLSIL.